The present TCR beta chain was sequenced within a study of cytomegalovirus exposure and HLA in healthy donors. The PCR had 60 Vbeta and 13 Jbeta primers. Sequenced by immunoSEQ multiplex PCR; TCRdb stores in-frame clones only, minus some. The repertoire includes 85,000 to 90,000 clones, around 85% of them detected once, and less than 8% sits in the top ten. General study findings and limits: In a later analysis, at a false discovery rate of 0.05, 17,000 or so TCR beta sequences matched HLA alleles.

CDR1 SGHAT and CDR2 FQDESV come from the germline V gene (reference sequence). This CDR3 is built from 14 residues. The junction had 5 bases not matched to a gene; V was cut back by 6 bases and J by 6 bases. Notes on this clone: Its antigen is still unknown.

This sequence originates from a man aged 35 to 55 in good health and CMV-seropositive. Sequencing used PBMCs. V is TRBV11-1 and J is TRBJ1-6, with 7 bases fitting TRBD1. DNA for the CDR3: TGTGCCAGCAGGAGGGACAGCAGTAATTCACCCCTCCACTTT. Its translation is CASRRDSSNSPLHF.